Below are 16 T cell receptor beta chains sequenced from a single sample in a study of blood T cell repertoires in COVID-19. The method was immunoSEQ multiplex PCR; TCRdb's version includes in-frame clones alone and lacks a portion of them. The sample shows more than 95,000 clones, approximately 85% of them seen only once. Sequenced input: peripheral blood. These receptors were taken from a woman older than 75 with COVID-19, enrolled during active disease.

This clone came up once. The genes are TRBV4-2 and TRBJ1-1; 10 nucleotides align to TRBD1. The germline gives CDR1 LGHNA, CDR2 YNFKEQ. CDR3 length: 16 residues. The V segment lost 1 base and the J segment 5 bases; nucleotides outside the gene matches: 7. The CDR3 spells CASSQAGTGVRTEAFF. The CDR3 bases are TGTGCCAGCAGCCAAGCCGGGACAGGGGTTAGGACTGAAGCTTTCTTT.

The count of this clone is one. The chain is built from TRBV6-2 or TRBV6-3 and TRBJ2-3; 8 positions match TRBD2. V gave up 6 bases and J gave up 1 base; unmatched junction bases: 18. This CDR3 region has 19 residues. Germline-derived CDR1 and CDR2 are MNHEY and SVGEGT. The CDR3 loop reads CASSRRGAAGVLGTDTQYF. The CDR3 coding sequence is TGTGCCAGCAGCCGGAGAGGGGCAGCGGGAGTCCTCGGCACAGATACGCAGTATTTT.

The rearrangement joins TRBV19 to TRBJ2-1, with TRBD2 matching over 13 bases. Germline trimming cut 7 bases from V and 2 bases from J; bases unmatched to any gene: 5. This CDR3 region has 16 residues. Looked up from germline, CDR1 is LNHDA and CDR2 is SQIVND (reference sequence). CDR3 nucleotides: TGTGCCAGTAAGATGACTAGCGGGAGGACCTACAATGAGCAGTTCTTC. Translation: CASKMTSGRTYNEQFF.

The CDR3 is CSVSPAGGLNTEAFF. CDR3 nucleotides: TGCAGCGTTAGCCCTGCAGGGGGGTTGAACACTGAAGCTTTCTTT. The chain couples TRBV29-1 to TRBJ1-1, with 7 bases matching TRBD1. The junction had 9 bases not matched to a gene; V was cut back by 5 bases and J by 0 bases. This CDR3 comprises 15 residues. Germline-derived CDR1 and CDR2 are SQVTM and ANQGSEA.

The rearrangement links TRBV10-3 to TRBJ2-2; a possible D gene is TRBD1 (6 bases). The CDR3 is 16 amino acids. Trimming stripped 5 bases from V and 0 bases from J, with 13 bases between. Germline CDR1 is ENHRY and CDR2 is SYGVKD. The CDR3 here is CAISWDDRTNTGELFF. For the CDR3, the DNA is TGTGCCATCAGTTGGGACGACAGGACGAACACCGGGGAGCTGTTTTTT.

The chain combines TRBV5-5 with TRBJ2-7; TRBD2 agrees at 14 bases. V was clipped by 1 base and J by 9 bases; unmatched bases: 15. Per the germline V gene, CDR1 is SGHKS and CDR2 is YYEKEE (reference sequence). The CDR3 is 18 amino acids. The CDR3 nucleotides are TGTGCCAGCAGCTTGCTAGGACCCATGGGACTAGCGGGAGTTGTGCAGTACTTC. Translation: CASSLLGPMGLAGVVQYF.

V and J are TRBV19 and TRBJ2-1; tentatively, D is TRBD2 (6 bases). Trimming cost V 4 bases and J 3 bases, with 16 bases left between them. Germline V lookup: CDR1 LNHDA, CDR2 SQIVND (reference sequence). The CDR3 runs to 16 residues. The CDR3 loop reads CASSTRGSGDYNEQFF. CDR3 bases: TGTGCCAGTAGTACCCGGGGTAGCGGAGACTACAATGAGCAGTTCTTC. Complete variable domain (other parts from reference TRBV19 and TRBJ2-1): DGGITQSPKYLFRKEGQNVTLSCEQNLNHDAMYWYRQDPGQGLRLIYYSQIVNDFQKGDIAEGYSVSREKKESFPLTVTSAQKNPTAFYLCASSTRGSGDYNEQFFGPGTRLTVL.

The gene calls are TRBV5-6 and TRBJ2-7, with D perhaps TRBD2 (5 bases). Germline lookup yields CDR1 SGHDT and CDR2 YYEEEE. This CDR3 is 12 amino acids long. V was pared by 2 bases and J by 4 bases, with 7 bases between. The CDR3 nucleotides read TGTGCCAGCAGCTTCGGGGAATACGAGCAGTACTTC. Protein product: CASSFGEYEQYF.

The chain combines TRBV27 with TRBJ2-7; weak D call: TRBD2 (5 bases). The length of the CDR3 is 14 residues. The V gene lost 3 bases and the J gene lost 6 bases, with 15 bases spanning the gap. Germline-derived CDR1 and CDR2 are MNHEY and SMNVEV (reference sequence). The CDR3 DNA reads TGTGCCAGCAGTTTTGGTGCTCCGGGGTCCGAGCAGTACTTC. Encoded protein: CASSFGAPGSEQYF.

The J gene is TRBJ1-2, the V gene TRBV5-4, with TRBD1 matching 8 bases. This CDR3 spans 15 amino acids. The V gene end was trimmed by 4 bases and the J gene end by 4 bases; junction bases not matched to a gene: 9. The germline V gene encodes CDR1 SGHNT and CDR2 YYREEE (reference sequence). The CDR3, as DNA: TGTGCCAGCAGCAACCAAGGGACAGGATCCTATGGCTACACCTTC. This sequence encodes CASSNQGTGSYGYTF. The full variable domain, rest sourced from reference TRBV5-4 and TRBJ1-2, is ETGVTQSPTHLIKTRGQQVTLRCSSQSGHNTVSWYQQALGQGPQFIFQYYREEENGRGNFPPRFSGLQFPNYSSELNVNALELDDSALYLCASSNQGTGSYGYTFGSGTRLTVV.

This sequence joins TRBV6-5 and TRBJ1-6, with 9 bases lining up with TRBD1. The germline V gene has CDR1 MNHEY and CDR2 SVGAGI. The CDR3 is 15 residues long. V dropped 0 bases and J dropped 9; count of bases not matched to a gene: 3. This CDR3 reads CASSYSDRGVSPLHF. CDR3 DNA: TGTGCCAGCAGTTACTCAGACAGGGGGGTTTCACCCCTCCACTTT.

The chain couples TRBV6-5 to TRBJ1-6, with a possible D match to TRBD1 (6 bases). The V end lost 6 bases, the J end lost 8 bases, and 14 bases lay between the germline ends. The CDR3 has 14 amino acids. Germline values: CDR1 MNHEY, CDR2 SVGAGI. Here the CDR3 reads CASRMDSRDSPLHF. For the CDR3, the DNA is TGTGCCAGCAGAATGGACAGTCGGGATTCACCCCTCCACTTT.

The V gene is TRBV10-3, the J gene TRBJ1-2; D is undetermined. The CDR3 runs 14 residues. CDR1 is ENHRY, CDR2 SYGVKD, per germline. The V and J ends lost 6 bases and 4 bases respectively, with 15 bases between them. The CDR3: CAISRGGNGYGYTF. The CDR3 DNA reads as TGTGCCATCAGCCGGGGAGGGAACGGCTATGGCTACACCTTC.

This rearrangement joins TRBV4-3 to TRBJ2-7, with D possibly being TRBD1 (5 bases). Germline CDR1 and CDR2: LGHNA and YSLEER. The V gene lost 4 bases and the J gene lost 4 bases, with 11 bases spanning the gap. This CDR3 has 13 amino acids. CDR3 loop: CASSRGRGYEQYF. The CDR3 DNA follows: TGCGCCAGCAGCCGGGGCCGTGGGTACGAGCAGTACTTC.

The chain joins TRBV19 to TRBJ1-4; D ambiguous. Germline V gene data show CDR1 as LNHDA and CDR2 as SQIVND (reference sequence). The CDR3 has 13 residues. With 5 bases removed from V and 4 bases from J, the gap between germline ends came to 8 bases. The CDR3 DNA is TGTGCCAGTAGTGTGACGGGTAATGAAAAACTGTTTTTT. Its translation: CASSVTGNEKLFF.

The CDR3, as DNA: TGTGCCAGCACACTAGCGCTAAGCACAGATACGCAGTATTTT. Protein: CASTLALSTDTQYF. This chain links TRBV28 with TRBJ2-3; 7 positions agree with TRBD2. With V trimmed by 7 bases and J by 0 bases, 4 bases remained unmatched. Per germline, CDR1 MDHEN and CDR2 SYDVKM. The CDR3 covers 14 residues.